One sample yielded the 9 T cell receptor beta chains listed below, sequenced in a study of human T cells and chemical hapten exposure (dated by TCRdb to about 2021). Interpreted using the paper, the time point label stands for: pre-sensitization, week 0. The label giving this sample's treatment or condition can be read as: therapeutic diphenylcyclopropenone sensitization with weekly scalp DPC. The library was made by RACE. Sequencer: NextSeq 500. The public reads were reprocessed in TCRdb via fastp at Q25 and MiXCR, keeping in-frame beta chains. Rows with a matching CDR3 protein are joined into one entry that keeps the most common DNA and genes. Within this sample are some 400,000 distinct CDR3 sequences, with 5% to 6.5% of them counted one time only. The biggest ten clones account for 2% to 3% of the sample. The material was whole blood, obtained in connection with sensitization to the hapten diphenylcyclopropenone (DPC). The receptors originated from a woman between 45 and 60 years old with alopecia areata. Some clones in this sample may be carry-over from other donors' samples.

This clonotype was counted ten times or more. V and J are TRBV12-3 or TRBV12-4 and TRBJ1-2; D is unresolved. The ends were cut back, 5 bases at V and 0 bases at J, with 10 bases in the middle. The CDR3 totals 14 residues. The CDR3 is CASSLRHANYGYTF. The CDR3, as DNA: TGTGCCAGCAGTCTCAGACACGCTAACTATGGCTACACCTTC.

The V and J genes are TRBV7-3 and TRBJ2-1; D is unresolved. Germline V gene data show CDR1 as SGHTA and CDR2 as FQGTGA. The V gene lost 0 bases and the J gene lost 7 bases, with 7 bases spanning the gap. This CDR3 contains 13 residues. The CDR3 region has the DNA TGTGCCAGCAGCTTAACGTTCGGGAATGAGCAGTTCTTC. This sequence encodes CASSLTFGNEQFF. The whole variable domain, filled in from reference TRBV7-3 and TRBJ2-1, reads GAGVSQTPSNKVTEKGKYVELRCDPISGHTALYWYRQSLGQGPEFLIYFQGTGAADDSGLPNDRFFAVRPEGSVSTLKIQRTERGDSAVYLCASSLTFGNEQFFGPGTRLTVL.

The V gene is TRBV7-9, the J gene TRBJ2-6; no definite D call. The germline CDR1 and CDR2 sequences are SEHNR and FQNEAQ (reference sequence). This CDR3 has 15 residues. The germline V and J ends were trimmed by 5 bases and 0 bases, with 8 bases remaining between them. The CDR3: CASSPELSGANVLTF. In DNA form, the CDR3 reads TGTGCCAGCAGCCCGGAACTCTCTGGGGCCAACGTCCTGACTTTC.

CDR3 coding DNA: TGCGCCAGCAGCCTACTACAGGTCTCTGGGGCCAACGTCCTGACTTTC. It encodes CASSLLQVSGANVLTF. The rearrangement joins TRBV5-1 to TRBJ2-6, with a possible D match to TRBD1 (5 bases). V was shortened by 4 bases and J by 0 bases, with 11 bases between the two germline ends. CDR1 SGHRS and CDR2 YFSETQ come from the germline V gene. The CDR3 runs to 16 residues.

This clonotype was recorded at least ten times. The chain employs TRBV29-1 and TRBJ2-7; D uncertain. V was shortened by 6 bases and J by 2 bases, with 8 bases between the two germline ends. The CDR3 runs 11 residues. Germline V gene data show CDR1 as SQVTM and CDR2 as ANQGSEA. The CDR3 DNA follows: TGCAGCGTCCTAACCCCCTACGAGCAGTACTTC. Amino acid sequence: CSVLTPYEQYF.

The sample holds a few counts of this clonotype. This rearrangement joins TRBV6-4 to TRBJ1-6; TRBD1 aligns across 8 bases. Germline V gene sequence: CDR1 MRHNA, CDR2 SNTAGT. After removal of 3 bases from V and 5 bases from J, the junction contained 6 bases not matched to a gene. The CDR3 is 16 residues long. The CDR3: CASSEDRALDNSPLHF. As DNA, the CDR3 is TGTGCCAGCAGTGAGGACAGGGCCCTCGATAATTCACCCCTCCACTTT.

The V and J genes are TRBV5-1 and TRBJ1-1; perhaps TRBD1 as D (5 bases). The germline V and J ends were trimmed by 0 bases and 1 base, with 10 bases remaining between them. Germline CDR1 and CDR2: SGHRS and YFSETQ. This CDR3 is built from 15 residues. This CDR3 reads CASSLEGRANTEAFF. The DNA of the CDR3 is TGCGCCAGCAGCTTGGAAGGCAGGGCGAACACTGAAGCTTTCTTT.

This clonotype came up many times. The V gene is TRBV7-3, the J gene TRBJ2-2; D unresolved. The CDR3 has 13 amino acids. V lost 5 bases to trimming and J lost 4 bases, with 8 bases between them. CDR1 and CDR2 (germline): SGHTA, FQGTGA. The CDR3 nucleotides read TGTGCCAGCAGCCCATCGATCACCGGGGAGCTGTTTTTT. It is translated as CASSPSITGELFF.

This clonotype has a count of ten or more. V gene TRBV4-2 combines with J gene TRBJ2-3; 8 bases map to TRBD1. CDR1 is LGHNA, CDR2 YNFKEQ, per germline. After removal of 2 bases from V and 3 bases from J, the junction contained 4 bases not matched to a gene. The CDR3 spans 15 residues. The CDR3 reads CASSQHRDRTDTQYF. Here the CDR3 DNA reads TGTGCCAGCAGCCAACATAGGGACAGGACAGATACGCAGTATTTT.